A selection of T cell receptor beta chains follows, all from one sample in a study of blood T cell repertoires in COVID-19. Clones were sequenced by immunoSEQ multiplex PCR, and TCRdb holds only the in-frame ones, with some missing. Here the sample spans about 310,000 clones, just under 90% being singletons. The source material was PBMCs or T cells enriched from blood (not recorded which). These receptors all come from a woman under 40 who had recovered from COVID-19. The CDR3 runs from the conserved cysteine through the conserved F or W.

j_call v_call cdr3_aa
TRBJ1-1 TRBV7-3 CASSEGTSTEAFF
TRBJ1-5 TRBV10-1 CASSEGREGLGTQHF
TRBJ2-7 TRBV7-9 CASNPNQVVYEQYF
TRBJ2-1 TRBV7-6 CASSLVLAGPYNEQFF
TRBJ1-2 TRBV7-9 CASSSDRGYGYTF
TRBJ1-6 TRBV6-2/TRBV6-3 CASSYSRGSSYNSPLHF
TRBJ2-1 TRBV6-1 CASSEDSGSSYNEQFF
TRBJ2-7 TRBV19 CASSIGRGSHEQYF
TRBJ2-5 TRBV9 CASSLAAYQETQYF
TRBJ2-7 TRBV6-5 CASRNGRQAAYEQYF
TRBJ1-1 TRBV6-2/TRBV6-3 CASSTGTVTEAFF
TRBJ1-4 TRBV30 CAWSRGEVEKLFF
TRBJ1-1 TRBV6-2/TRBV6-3 CASSYSTISDRGPEAFF
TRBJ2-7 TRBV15 CASSREGFSYEQYF
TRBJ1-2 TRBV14 CASSQDRGPGEYGYTF
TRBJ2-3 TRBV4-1 CASSQASTSASTTQYF
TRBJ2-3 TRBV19 CASSANRDSDTQYF
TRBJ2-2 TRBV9 CASSVAPRGDTGELFF
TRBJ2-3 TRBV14 CASSQLGTSGTSTDTQYF
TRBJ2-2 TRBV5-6 CASSRFSGELFF
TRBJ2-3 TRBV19 CASSIGLGAPSTDTQYF
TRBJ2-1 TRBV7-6 CASSLSTSGRLTRGNEQFF
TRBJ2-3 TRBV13 CASSRSTSGRRDTQYF
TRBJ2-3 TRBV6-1 CASSDGTGLYTDTQYF
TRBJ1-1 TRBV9 CASSAGTDTEAFF
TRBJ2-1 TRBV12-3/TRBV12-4 CASSPTSGNEQFF
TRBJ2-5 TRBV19 CASARAGQETQYF
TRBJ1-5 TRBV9 CASSLQGGQPQHF
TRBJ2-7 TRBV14 CASSQDLRRHEQYF
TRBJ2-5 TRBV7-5 CARSPERAGEGETQYF
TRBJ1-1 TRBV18 CASSPNRGTGNTEAFF
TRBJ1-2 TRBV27 CASSSAYRGRGGGYTF
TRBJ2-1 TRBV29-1 CSVDVSGTGYNEQFF
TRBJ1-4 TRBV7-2 CASSWTGRNEKLFF
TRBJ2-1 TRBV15 CATSRGLAGGIHEQFF
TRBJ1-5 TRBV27 CASSRQGHQPQHF
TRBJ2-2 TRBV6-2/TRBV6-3 CASSSLGTPNTGELFF
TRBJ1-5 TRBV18 CASSLGGGAQPQHF
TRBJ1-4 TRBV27 CASSQHGNEKLFF
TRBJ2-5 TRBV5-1 CASSLDWGTGQETQYF
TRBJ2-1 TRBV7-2 CASSLGRSGDGYNEQFF
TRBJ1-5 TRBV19 CASRRQGYQPQHF
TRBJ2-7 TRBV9 CASSGLGSTYEQYF
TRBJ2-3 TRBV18 CASSTVTDTQYF
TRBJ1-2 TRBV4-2 CASSHPPDSNYGYTF
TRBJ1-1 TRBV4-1 CASSPLLVGTEAFF